Presented here are 8 T cell receptor beta chains from one specimen sequenced in a study of cytomegalovirus exposure and HLA in healthy donors. Amplification used 60 Vbeta primers and 13 Jbeta primers. Profiled with immunoSEQ multiplex PCR; TCRdb holds only in-frame clones, not every one. Of under 200,000 clones listed, 70% to 90% are singletons. The sequenced sample was PBMCs. Every receptor here comes from a woman between 18 and 29 years old in good health and CMV-seronegative.

J is TRBJ2-3 and V is TRBV7-2, with 10 positions matching TRBD2. This CDR3 is built from 16 residues. The junction had 5 bases not matched to a gene; V was cut back by 5 bases and J by 0 bases. Per germline, CDR1 SGHTA and CDR2 FQGNSA. The CDR3 DNA follows: TGTGCCAGCAGCACGACGACTAGCGGGAGCACAGATACGCAGTATTTT. It is translated as CASSTTTSGSTDTQYF.

This chain links TRBV12-5 with TRBJ1-5, with 10 bases lining up with TRBD1. The V segment lost 1 base and the J segment 4 bases; nucleotides outside the gene matches: 4. The CDR3 is made up of 16 amino acids. CDR1 and CDR2 (germline): LGHNT, FRNRAP. Written as DNA, the CDR3 is TGTGCTAGTGGTTTGGGTGACAGGGGGCGGAATCAGCCCCAGCATTTT. It yields the protein CASGLGDRGRNQPQHF.

Comment on this clone: At one of its ends the junction is not consistent with the germline gene, which may arise from a read error. This chain's CDR3 is CSVFLGQTTSEKLFF. The CDR3 bases are TGCAGCGTTTTCCTGGGACAGACAACTAGTGAAAAACTGTTTTTT. The chain employs TRBV29-1 and TRBJ1-4; 7 bases are a match to TRBD1. Germline V gene lookup returns CDR1 SQVTM and CDR2 ANQGSEA. The CDR3 is 15 amino acids.

The sample holds one count of this clone. The chain links TRBV6-5 to TRBJ2-1; 10 bases map to TRBD1. Trimming removed 7 bases from V and 10 bases from J; junction bases left unmatched: 10. Germline lookup yields CDR1 MNHEY and CDR2 SVGAGI. CDR3 length equals 14 residues. CDR3 bases: TGTGCCAGCATCGGCCGGGACAGGGGAAAGGAGCAGTTCTTC. Translated: CASIGRDRGKEQFF.

This rearrangement joins TRBV2 to TRBJ2-4; D possibly corresponds to TRBD1 (5 bases). CDR1 and CDR2 from the germline V gene are SNHLY and FYNNEI. There are 14 residues in the CDR3. Trimming took off 4 bases at V and 7 bases at J, with 14 bases between the two ends. The CDR3 is CASSVGLLGNIQYF. In DNA form, the CDR3 reads TGTGCCAGCAGTGTGGGGCTCTTAGGGAACATTCAGTACTTC.

The V and J genes are TRBV18 and TRBJ2-1; TRBD2 agrees at 10 bases. Germline V gives CDR1 KGHSH, CDR2 LQKENI. This CDR3 is 15 amino acids long. Unmatched junction bases numbered 5, after V lost 4 bases and J lost 5 bases. As DNA, the CDR3 is TGTGCCAGCTCACGCGGGACTAGCGTAAACAATGAGCAGTTCTTC. Translation gives CASSRGTSVNNEQFF.

This chain joins TRBV7-9 and TRBJ1-1, with unresolved D. Trimming left V 2 bases short and J 0 bases short, with 7 bases between. The CDR3 consists of 14 residues. Germline V gene sequence: CDR1 SEHNR, CDR2 FQNEAQ (reference sequence). The CDR3 DNA reads TGTGCCAGCAGCTTAAACAGTTTGAACACTGAAGCTTTCTTT. Residues: CASSLNSLNTEAFF. The full variable domain, rest sourced from reference TRBV7-9 and TRBJ1-1, is DTGVSQNPRHKITKRGQNVTFRCDPISEHNRLYWYRQTLGQGPEFLTYFQNEAQLEKSRLLSDRFSAERPKGSFSTLEIQRTEQGDSAMYLCASSLNSLNTEAFFGQGTRLTVV.

The chain has TRBV27 and TRBJ1-1, with D tentatively TRBD1 (6 bases). V was shortened by 5 bases and J by 8 bases, with 15 bases between the two germline ends. The CDR3 covers 13 residues. Looked up from germline, CDR1 is MNHEY and CDR2 is SMNVEV (reference sequence). The CDR3 reads CASSPLQGREAFF. In DNA form, the CDR3 reads TGTGCCAGCAGTCCATTACAGGGCCGGGAAGCTTTCTTT.